Listed below are T cell receptor beta chains from one sample, sequenced in a study of radiation and T cells in renal cell carcinoma. Assay used: immunoSEQ multiplex PCR; TCRdb lists only in-frame clones, some missing. The sample lists 130,000 or so clones, over 80% occurring once. The source material was blood, sampled from a patient whose treatment included radiotherapy and nephrectomy. All receptors derive from a woman aged 45-65 years with renal cell carcinoma. The CDR3 runs from the conserved cysteine through the conserved F or W. The D gene is left open where the match is weak. Expanded clones are given a class, and other clones once, few, many or no size at all.

CDR3 DNA,CDR3 protein,D gene,CDR3 length,clone size,V gene,J gene
TGTGCCAGCAGAAGGGACAGGGCAAGTTCACCCCTCCACTTT,CASRRDRASSPLHF,TRBD1,14,-,TRBV7-2,TRBJ1-6
TGTGCCACCGGAGCCCCGGGCTACGAGCAGTACTTC,CATGAPGYEQYF,-,12,-,TRBV6-5,TRBJ2-7
TGTGCCATCAGTCGGGGGGCCGGGACAGGCAATCAGCCCCAGCATTTT,CAISRGAGTGNQPQHF,TRBD1,16,-,TRBV10-3,TRBJ1-5
TGTGCCAGCAGTCCTGGGACAGGGGGCTATGGCTACACCTTC,CASSPGTGGYGYTF,TRBD1,14,once,TRBV28,TRBJ1-2
TGTGCCAGCAGCACGGGACTGCAGGGAGAGACCCAGTACTTC,CASSTGLQGETQYF,-,14,few,TRBV11-3,TRBJ2-5
TGCAGTGCCCCGGTGAACACTGAAGCTTTCTTT,CSAPVNTEAFF,-,11,-,TRBV20-1,TRBJ1-1
TGTGCCAGCAGCGTTGGGGCAGAGAATTCACCCCTCCACTTT,CASSVGAENSPLHF,-,14,-,TRBV9,TRBJ1-6
TGCGCCAGCAGCCAAGATGCAGGGCCCAACTATGGCTACACCTTC,CASSQDAGPNYGYTF,-,15,once,TRBV4-1,TRBJ1-2
TGTGCCAGCAGCGTAGTCGGGACGGAAGAGACCCAGTACTTC,CASSVVGTEETQYF,-,14,-,TRBV9,TRBJ2-5
TGTGCCAGCAGCGTAGTCCCGAGCTCCTACAATGAGCAGTTCTTC,CASSVVPSSYNEQFF,-,15,-,TRBV9,TRBJ2-1
TGTGCCAGCCCCTCAACAGGCCCGAACACTGAAGCTTTCTTT,CASPSTGPNTEAFF,-,14,-,TRBV18,TRBJ1-1
TGTTCGACAGGGGAGCCCACAGATACGCAGTATTTT,CSTGEPTDTQYF,TRBD1,12,-,TRBV6-5,TRBJ2-3
TGTGCCAGCAGTTTTAGACAGGGGGATAGCAATCAGCCCCAGCATTTT,CASSFRQGDSNQPQHF,TRBD1,16,once,TRBV27,TRBJ1-5
TGCAGTGCTAGAGAGGGATCTGGCTACACCTTC,CSAREGSGYTF,-,11,-,TRBV20-1,TRBJ1-2
TGTGCCTGGAGTGGGACAGGGGTTGGCTACACCTTC,CAWSGTGVGYTF,TRBD1,12,-,TRBV30,TRBJ1-2
TGCGCCAGCAGCTGGGGACAGCTCAGGGTCGCGGGGGAGCAGTACTTC,CASSWGQLRVAGEQYF,-,16,once,TRBV5-1,TRBJ2-7
TGTGCCAGCAGCGTAGAAGACAGGTGGTACGAGCAGTACTTC,CASSVEDRWYEQYF,-,14,-,TRBV9,TRBJ2-7
TGTGCCAGCAGTGGATCAGGGAATCAGCCCCAGCATTTT,CASSGSGNQPQHF,-,13,once,TRBV2,TRBJ1-5
TGTGCCAGCAGCGCGCTGGACACCCCCCAAGAGACCCAGTACTTC,CASSALDTPQETQYF,-,15,-,TRBV9,TRBJ2-5
TGCGCCAGCAGCCAAGACCAGGGGGCGGGGGCCCAGCATTTT,CASSQDQGAGAQHF,TRBD1,14,-,TRBV4-1,TRBJ1-5
TGCGCCAGCAGCTTGAGTTGGGACAGACAAGAGACCCAGTACTTC,CASSLSWDRQETQYF,TRBD1,15,-,TRBV5-1,TRBJ2-5
TGCGCCAGCAGCTTTTCTGCAGCGAACACTGAAGCTTTCTTT,CASSFSAANTEAFF,-,14,-,TRBV5-1,TRBJ1-1
TGTGCCAGTAAAACCCGGGACAGGCACTACGAGCAGTACTTC,CASKTRDRHYEQYF,TRBD1,14,once,TRBV19,TRBJ2-7
TGTGCCAGCAACCGAGAGGGCCGGGGGAACACTGAAGCTTTCTTT,CASNREGRGNTEAFF,-,15,-,TRBV5-4,TRBJ1-1
TGTGCCAGCAGTGCCTCAGGTACCAAAAACATTCAGTACTTC,CASSASGTKNIQYF,-,14,-,TRBV2,TRBJ2-4
TGTGCCAGCAGCCTCCGTTTAGCGTGGTCCTACGAGCAGTACTTC,CASSLRLAWSYEQYF,-,15,-,TRBV5-4,TRBJ2-7
TGCGCCAGCAGCGGACAGTCGAACACTGAAGCTTTCTTT,CASSGQSNTEAFF,-,13,few,TRBV10-2,TRBJ1-1
TGTGCCAGCAGTGAAGAAATCGGTAAAGAGACCCAGTACTTC,CASSEEIGKETQYF,-,14,-,TRBV2,TRBJ2-5
TGTGCCAGCAGCAAGGTCAGGACAGGGGTTAAGGGCAATCAGCCCCAGCATTTT,CASSKVRTGVKGNQPQHF,-,18,-,TRBV21-1,TRBJ1-5
TGTGCCAGCAGGACTTCCGGAACGAGCTCCTACGAGCAGTACTTC,CASRTSGTSSYEQYF,-,15,few,TRBV6-5,TRBJ2-7
TGTGCCACCAGTTTGGGGCTTGGGCTTGGATATGGCTACACCTTC,CATSLGLGLGYGYTF,-,15,-,TRBV15,TRBJ1-2
TGCGCCAGCAGCTCCAGATTAAACAGGGCCACTGAAGCTTTCTTT,CASSSRLNRATEAFF,-,15,few,TRBV5-1,TRBJ1-1
TGCGCCAGCAGCTTGGGGGTGGGACAGCCCCAGCATTTT,CASSLGVGQPQHF,-,13,-,TRBV5-1,TRBJ1-5
TGTGCCAGCAGCTTAGGAGAATCCGGTGAGCAGTTCTTC,CASSLGESGEQFF,-,13,-,TRBV5-4,TRBJ2-1
TGCGCCAGCAGCCAAGGCGCGGGTTTGGGGGGCTACACCTTC,CASSQGAGLGGYTF,-,14,-,TRBV4-3,TRBJ1-2
TGTGCCAGCAGCGAGCATCCCAGGGAAAGGGGAGAGACCCAGTACTTC,CASSEHPRERGETQYF,-,16,-,TRBV9,TRBJ2-5
TGTGCCAGTAGTATTACCCGCGGCAGAACTGGGGCCAACGTCCTGACTTTC,CASSITRGRTGANVLTF,-,17,-,TRBV19,TRBJ2-6
TGTGCCAGCAGTCGAGATAAGCAGGGTTCCTACGAGCAGTACTTC,CASSRDKQGSYEQYF,-,15,-,TRBV4-2,TRBJ2-7
TGTGCCAGCAGCTTCCTCCCAGGGTACAATGAGCAGTTCTTC,CASSFLPGYNEQFF,-,14,-,TRBV7-2,TRBJ2-1
TGCGCCAGCAGCAGTACGACAGGGAAGAACACTGAAGCTTTCTTT,CASSSTTGKNTEAFF,TRBD1,15,-,TRBV5-1,TRBJ1-1
TGCGCCAGCAGCTTGTCCCCGGGACAGGGGGAGCAGTACTTC,CASSLSPGQGEQYF,TRBD1,14,-,TRBV5-1,TRBJ2-7
TGTGCCAGCAGTGAAAGTCCCCACAGGGAGGGTCAGCCCCAGCATTTT,CASSESPHREGQPQHF,-,16,-,TRBV6-1,TRBJ1-5
TGTGCCAGCAGCCCCCTACAGGGGCTGGAGACCCAGTACTTC,CASSPLQGLETQYF,TRBD1,14,-,TRBV7-9,TRBJ2-5